One and the same sample provided the 16 T cell receptor beta chains below, sequenced in a study of cytomegalovirus exposure and HLA in healthy donors. A multiplex PCR was run with 60 Vbeta primers and 13 Jbeta primers. Assay used: immunoSEQ multiplex PCR; TCRdb lists only in-frame clones, some missing. Among tens of thousands of clones, 71% were seen once, and the ten largest hold roughly 23%. Sample: PBMCs. All receptors come from a man aged 45-60 years in good health and CMV-seropositive.

The rearrangement uses TRBV9 and TRBJ1-1, with D unresolved. Trimming pared 0 bases from V and 3 bases from J, leaving 12 bases between. The CDR3 consists of 15 residues. The germline V gene encodes CDR1 SGDLS and CDR2 YYNGEE. CDR3 DNA: TGTGCCAGCAGCGTAGGCATCGCACGGGACACTGAAGCTTTCTTT. Its translation is CASSVGIARDTEAFF.

This clone was seen a few times. This chain joins TRBV10-1 and TRBJ2-7, with 7 bases that match TRBD1. Germline V gives CDR1 WNHNN, CDR2 SYGVQD (reference sequence). J was trimmed by 4 bases and V by 4 bases; bases with no gene match: 7. The CDR3 covers 14 residues. CDR3: CASSGQGPLYEQYF. The CDR3 region has the DNA TGCGCCAGCAGTGGACAGGGACCACTGTACGAGCAGTACTTC.

The gene calls are TRBV11-1 and TRBJ2-3; 7 positions match TRBD2. With 5 bases clipped from V and 0 bases from J, the junction kept 8 bases outside the gene matches. Germline lookup yields CDR1 SGHAT and CDR2 FQDESV (reference sequence). The CDR3 is 16 amino acids. CDR3 nucleotide sequence: TGTGCCAGCAGCCCCCGACTAGCAGGTAGCACAGATACGCAGTATTTT. Translation: CASSPRLAGSTDTQYF.

The rearrangement joins TRBV19 to TRBJ1-1, with a possible D match to TRBD1 (5 bases). This CDR3 has 14 amino acids. Per the germline V gene, CDR1 is LNHDA and CDR2 is SQIVND (reference sequence). The V end lost 6 bases, the J end lost 11 bases, and 22 bases lay between the germline ends. The CDR3 spells CASRKTQGALMAFF. The CDR3 coding sequence is TGTGCCAGTAGGAAAACCCAGGGCGCTCTAATGGCTTTCTTT. Using reference TRBV19 and TRBJ1-1 for the parts outside the CDR3, the full variable domain is DGGITQSPKYLFRKEGQNVTLSCEQNLNHDAMYWYRQDPGQGLRLIYYSQIVNDFQKGDIAEGYSVSREKKESFPLTVTSAQKNPTAFYLCASRKTQGALMAFFGQGTRLTVV.

The V call is TRBV18, the J call TRBJ2-5, with unresolved D. The CDR3 is made up of 13 amino acids. The V gene's germline CDR1 is KGHSH and CDR2 LQKENI. The ends were cut back, 2 bases at V and 5 bases at J, with 9 bases in the middle. CDR3 DNA: TGTGCCAGCTCACCAAAATCCGGGGAGACCCAGTACTTC. Translating it yields CASSPKSGETQYF.

The rearrangement joins TRBV9 to TRBJ2-2, with D tentatively TRBD1 (6 bases). The V end lost 3 bases, the J end lost 5 bases, and 11 bases lay between the germline ends. Germline V gene data show CDR1 as SGDLS and CDR2 as YYNGEE. The CDR3 contains 14 residues. CDR3 in amino acids: CASSARTGTGELFF. The CDR3 nucleotides are TGTGCCAGCAGCGCCCGAACAGGGACCGGGGAGCTGTTTTTT.

V and J are TRBV5-6 and TRBJ1-2, with no clear D. V lost 0 bases and J lost 0, with 6 bases in between. The CDR3 loop spans 14 amino acids. CDR1 is SGHDT, CDR2 YYEEEE, per germline. CDR3 DNA sequence: TGTGCCAGCAGCTTGGATGCAGCTAACTATGGCTACACCTTC. Translation gives CASSLDAANYGYTF.

Here the CDR3 DNA reads TGTGCCAGCAGCTTAGACAGGGATCAGCCCCAGCATTTT. Translation gives CASSLDRDQPQHF. The chain carries TRBV11-2 and TRBJ1-5, with D tentatively TRBD1 (5 bases). CDR1 is SGHAT and CDR2 is FQNNGV in the germline V gene. V was cut by 0 bases and J by 5 bases, with 5 bases left in between. The CDR3 contains 13 residues.

V usage is TRBV5-1 and J usage is TRBJ1-1, with D perhaps TRBD1 (6 bases). Germline CDR1 SGHRS, CDR2 YFSETQ. CDR3 size: 14 residues. V was pared by 4 bases and J by 1 base, with 11 bases between. This chain's CDR3 is CASSIPQGNTEAFF. CDR3 bases: TGCGCCAGCAGCATCCCACAGGGGAACACTGAAGCTTTCTTT.

V gene TRBV11-2 combines with J gene TRBJ2-3, with TRBD2 identical over 7 bases. Trimming at V came to 0 bases and at J to 2 bases, leaving 5 bases not matched to a gene. CDR3 length: 16 residues. The germline V gene has CDR1 SGHAT and CDR2 FQNNGV. CDR3 loop: CASSLDREAYTDTQYF. CDR3 coding DNA: TGTGCCAGCAGCTTAGATCGGGAGGCCTACACAGATACGCAGTATTTT.

CDR3 in DNA: TGTGCCAGCAGCTTAGGGGACAGGGACAACAATGAGCAGTTCTTC. This codes for CASSLGDRDNNEQFF. This chain links TRBV7-9 with TRBJ2-1, with TRBD1 matching over 9 bases. Germline CDR1 and CDR2: SEHNR and FQNEAQ (reference sequence). J was trimmed by 5 bases and V by 1 base; bases with no gene match: 3. The CDR3 consists of 15 residues.

The J gene is TRBJ2-3, the V gene TRBV6-6; 10 bases line up with TRBD2. The V gene end was trimmed by 7 bases and the J gene end by 0 bases; junction bases not matched to a gene: 7. Germline V gene data show CDR1 as MNHNY and CDR2 as SVGAGI (reference sequence). The CDR3 sequence is 16 residues long. The CDR3 DNA reads TGTGCCAGCACTAGTACGGGACTAGCGAGCACAGATACGCAGTATTTT. Its translation: CASTSTGLASTDTQYF.

This chain connects TRBV5-1 to TRBJ1-1; tentative D call: TRBD1 (6 bases). In germline, CDR1 is SGHRS, CDR2 YFSETQ. The V end was cut by 4 bases, the J end by 2 bases, with 12 bases between. The CDR3 spans 14 residues. For the CDR3, the DNA is TGCGCCAGCAGCAGAGAGACAGGTAACACTGAAGCTTTCTTT. Translation gives CASSRETGNTEAFF.

The chain is built from TRBV29-1 and TRBJ2-3, with D possibly TRBD2 on 5 matching bases. CDR1 is SQVTM, CDR2 ANQGSEA, per germline. V lost 0 bases to trimming and J lost 1 base, with 11 bases between them. The CDR3 has 15 residues. The CDR3 loop reads CSVEDRGGRTDTQYF. DNA of the CDR3: TGCAGCGTTGAAGATCGTGGCGGGCGCACAGATACGCAGTATTTT.

The chain recombines TRBV10-3 with TRBJ2-7; 9 nucleotides match TRBD1. The CDR3 runs to 16 residues. CDR1 is ENHRY, CDR2 SYGVKD, per germline. The ends lost 4 bases at V and 6 bases at J; junction bases unmatched: 13. CDR3 bases: TGTGCCATCAGTGCTATCCCGGGACAGGGCGGAAGCGAGCAGTACTTC. It is translated as CAISAIPGQGGSEQYF.

V usage is TRBV28 and J usage is TRBJ2-7, with 13 positions matching TRBD2. The junction had 3 bases not matched to a gene; V was cut back by 5 bases and J by 5 bases. CDR1 is MDHEN and CDR2 is SYDVKM in the germline V gene. The CDR3 has 14 residues. In DNA, the CDR3 is TGTGCCAGCAGTCACGGGACTAGCGGGGACGAGCAGTACTTC. This codes for CASSHGTSGDEQYF.